Detailed here is one T cell receptor (beta chain). Its antigen is not known. Vbeta (60) and Jbeta (13) primers were used in the PCR. Repertoires were generated with immunoSEQ multiplex PCR, while TCRdb's copy carries only in-frame clones and drops some. Among about 120,000 clones listed, 78% were seen once. The ends lost 4 bases at V and 0 bases at J; junction bases unmatched: 1. The CDR3 has 15 amino acids. Germline-derived CDR1 and CDR2 are SGHTA and FQGNSA. The sample is drawn from a study of cytomegalovirus exposure and HLA in healthy donors. Study-level results: In a later analysis, parvovirus B19, influenza, CMV and Epstein-Barr virus appeared linked to several top co-occurrence clusters. Reported findings show TCR beta sequences accurately forecast HLA-A and HLA-B alleles in most subjects.

While unrecorded immune exposures were likely, the donors were nominally healthy when sampled. The source is a man aged 25-40 years in good health and CMV-seropositive. Sequenced input: PBMCs. The chain couples TRBV7-2 to TRBJ1-5, with 9 nucleotides matching TRBD1. CDR3 sequence: CASSWDRASNQPQHF. CDR3 nucleotide sequence: TGTGCCAGCAGCTGGGACAGGGCTAGCAATCAGCCCCAGCATTTT.